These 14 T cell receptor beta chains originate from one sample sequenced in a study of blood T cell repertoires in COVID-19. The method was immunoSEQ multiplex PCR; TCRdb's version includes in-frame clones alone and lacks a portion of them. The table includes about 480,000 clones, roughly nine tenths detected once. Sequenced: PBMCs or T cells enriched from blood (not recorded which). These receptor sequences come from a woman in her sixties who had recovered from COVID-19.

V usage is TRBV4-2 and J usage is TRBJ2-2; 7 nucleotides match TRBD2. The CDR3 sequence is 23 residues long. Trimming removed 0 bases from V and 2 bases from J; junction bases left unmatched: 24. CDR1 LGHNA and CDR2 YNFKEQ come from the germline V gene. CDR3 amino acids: CASSQEAGFDFPSWGLNTGELFF. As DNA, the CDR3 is TGTGCCAGCAGCCAAGAAGCGGGGTTCGACTTTCCTAGCTGGGGCCTAAACACCGGGGAGCTGTTTTTT.

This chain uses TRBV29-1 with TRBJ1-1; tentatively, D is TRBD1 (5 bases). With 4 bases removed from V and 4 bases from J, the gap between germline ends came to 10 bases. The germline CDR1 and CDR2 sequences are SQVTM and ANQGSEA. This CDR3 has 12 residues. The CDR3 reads CSVGRRGTEAFF. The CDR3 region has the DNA TGCAGCGTTGGAAGGAGGGGCACTGAAGCTTTCTTT.

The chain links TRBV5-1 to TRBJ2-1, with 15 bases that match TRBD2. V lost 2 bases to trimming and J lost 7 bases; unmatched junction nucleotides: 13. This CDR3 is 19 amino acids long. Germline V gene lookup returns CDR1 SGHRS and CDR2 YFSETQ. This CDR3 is CASSLLTGTSGGPWNEQFF. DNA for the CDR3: TGCGCCAGCAGCTTATTAACCGGGACTAGCGGGGGGCCGTGGAATGAGCAGTTCTTC.

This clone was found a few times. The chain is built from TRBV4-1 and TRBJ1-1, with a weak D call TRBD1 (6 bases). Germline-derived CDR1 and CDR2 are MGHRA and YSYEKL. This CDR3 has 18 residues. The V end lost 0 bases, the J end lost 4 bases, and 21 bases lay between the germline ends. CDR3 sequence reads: CASSQDLGRAGEGTEAFF. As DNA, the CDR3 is TGCGCCAGCAGCCAAGATCTGGGACGCGCAGGGGAAGGCACTGAAGCTTTCTTT.

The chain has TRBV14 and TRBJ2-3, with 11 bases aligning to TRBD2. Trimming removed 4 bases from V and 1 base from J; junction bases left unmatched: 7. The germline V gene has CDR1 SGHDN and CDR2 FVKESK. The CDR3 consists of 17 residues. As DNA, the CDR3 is TGTGCCAGCAGCCCCCTAGCGGGGGGCGGGGGCACAGATACGCAGTATTTT. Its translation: CASSPLAGGGGTDTQYF.

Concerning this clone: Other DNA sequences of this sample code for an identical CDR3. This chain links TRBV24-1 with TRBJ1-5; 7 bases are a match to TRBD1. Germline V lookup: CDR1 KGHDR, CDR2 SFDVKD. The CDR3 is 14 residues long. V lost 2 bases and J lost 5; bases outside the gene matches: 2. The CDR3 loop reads CATSDSTGYQPQHF. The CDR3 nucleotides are TGTGCCACCAGTGATTCGACAGGGTATCAGCCCCAGCATTTT.

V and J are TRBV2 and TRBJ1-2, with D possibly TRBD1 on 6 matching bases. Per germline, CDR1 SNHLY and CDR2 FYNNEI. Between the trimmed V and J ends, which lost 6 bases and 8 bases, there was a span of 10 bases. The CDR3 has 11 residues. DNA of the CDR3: TGTGCCAGCAGCACAGGGAAGGGCTACACCTTC. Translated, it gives CASSTGKGYTF.

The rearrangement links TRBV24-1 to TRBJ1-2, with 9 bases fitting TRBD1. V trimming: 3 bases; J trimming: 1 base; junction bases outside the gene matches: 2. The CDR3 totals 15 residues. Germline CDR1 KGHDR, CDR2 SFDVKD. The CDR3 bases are TGTGCCACCAGTGATACAGGGGGCCGTAACTATGGCTACACCTTC. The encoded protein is CATSDTGGRNYGYTF.

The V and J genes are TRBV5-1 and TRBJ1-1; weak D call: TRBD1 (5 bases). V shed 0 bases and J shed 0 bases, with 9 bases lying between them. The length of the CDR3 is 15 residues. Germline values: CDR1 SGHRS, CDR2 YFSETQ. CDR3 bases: TGCGCCAGCAGCTTGGCAGGGTTCATGAACACTGAAGCTTTCTTT. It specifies CASSLAGFMNTEAFF.

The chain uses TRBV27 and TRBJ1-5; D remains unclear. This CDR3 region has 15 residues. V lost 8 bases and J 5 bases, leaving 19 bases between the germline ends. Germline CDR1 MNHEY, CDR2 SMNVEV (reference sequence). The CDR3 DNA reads TGTGCCAGCGGTACCCATTTTGGGAGCGATCAGCCCCAGCATTTT. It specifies CASGTHFGSDQPQHF.

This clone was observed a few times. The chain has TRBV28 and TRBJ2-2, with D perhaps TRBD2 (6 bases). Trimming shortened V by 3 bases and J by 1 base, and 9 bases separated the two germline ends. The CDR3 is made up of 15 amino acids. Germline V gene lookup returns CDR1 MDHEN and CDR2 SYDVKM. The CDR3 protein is CASSFGGVNTGELFF. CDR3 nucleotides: TGTGCCAGCAGTTTCGGAGGGGTGAACACCGGGGAGCTGTTTTTT.

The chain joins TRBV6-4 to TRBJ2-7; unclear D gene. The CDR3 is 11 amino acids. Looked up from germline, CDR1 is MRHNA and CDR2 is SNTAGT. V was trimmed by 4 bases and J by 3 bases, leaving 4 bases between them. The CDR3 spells CASSVSYEQYV. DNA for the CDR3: TGTGCCAGCAGTGTCAGCTACGAGCAGTACGTC.

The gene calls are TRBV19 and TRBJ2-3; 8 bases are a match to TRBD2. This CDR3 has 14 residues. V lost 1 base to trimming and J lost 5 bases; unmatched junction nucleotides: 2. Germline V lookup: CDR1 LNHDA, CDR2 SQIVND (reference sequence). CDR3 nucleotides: TGTGCCAGTAGTATAGCGGGGGGGGTAGATACGCAGTATTTT. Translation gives CASSIAGGVDTQYF.

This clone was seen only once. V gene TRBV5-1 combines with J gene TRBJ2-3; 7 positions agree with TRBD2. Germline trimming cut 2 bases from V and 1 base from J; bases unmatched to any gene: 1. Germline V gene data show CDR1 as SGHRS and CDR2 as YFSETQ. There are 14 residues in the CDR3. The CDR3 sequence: CASSFGLGTDTQYF. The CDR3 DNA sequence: TGCGCCAGCAGCTTCGGACTAGGCACAGATACGCAGTATTTT. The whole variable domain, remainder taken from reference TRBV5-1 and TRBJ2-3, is KAGVTQTPRYLIKTRGQQVTLSCSPISGHRSVSWYQQTPGQGLQFLFEYFSETQRNKGNFPGRFSGRQFSNSRSEMNVSTLELGDSALYLCASSFGLGTDTQYFGPGTRLTVL.